This T cell receptor beta chain was documented in a study of cytomegalovirus exposure and HLA in healthy donors. V dropped 6 bases and J dropped 2 bases, with 9 bases sitting between them. The CDR3 is 13 amino acids. From germline, CDR1 is MNHNS and CDR2 SASEGT. The primer mix had 60 Vbeta and 13 Jbeta primers. Repertoires were generated with immunoSEQ multiplex PCR, while TCRdb's copy carries only in-frame clones and drops some. This table holds 150,000 to 200,000 clones, 80% to 90% found once. Sample: PBMCs. V gene TRBV6-1 combines with J gene TRBJ2-3; D not resolved. This clonotype was obtained from a girl aged 5-17 years in good health and CMV-seropositive. CDR3 nucleotides: TGTGCCAGCAGGAAAGCCTCCACAGATACGCAGTATTTT. Residues: CASRKASTDTQYF.